The 13 T cell receptor beta chains below were found in one sample sequenced in a study of blood T cell repertoires in COVID-19 (dated by TCRdb to 2020 to 2021). The library was prepared using the immunoSEQ multiplex PCR assay. Not all clones reach the TCRdb copy of this immuneACCESS table, which keeps in-frame sequences only. Checked studies attribute under half of the gap to unresolved V genes and leave the rest unexplained. The sample contains 65,000 to 70,000 clones, roughly 80% of them found a single time. Just over 4.5% of the sample goes to the ten largest clones. The material sequenced was peripheral blood. The receptor source for this set is a woman in her sixties with acute or convalescent COVID-19.

The chain recombines TRBV5-1 with TRBJ2-5; D may be TRBD2 (6 bases). The CDR3 runs to 15 residues. The V end lost 5 bases, the J end lost 3 bases, and 17 bases lay between the germline ends. Germline V CDR1 and CDR2: SGHRS, YFSETQ. CDR3 in DNA: TGCGCCAGCAGAGCGACTGGCGGGGTTGAAGAGACCCAGTACTTC. Its protein product is CASRATGGVEETQYF.

The CDR3 sequence: CASSQGHQNTEAFF. In DNA, the CDR3 is TGCGCCAGCAGCCAAGGACACCAGAACACTGAAGCTTTCTTT. J is TRBJ1-1 and V is TRBV4-1; no reliable D call. The CDR3 totals 14 residues. Per the germline V gene, CDR1 is MGHRA and CDR2 is YSYEKL. V dropped 1 base and J dropped 1 base, with 7 bases sitting between them.

This chain joins TRBV7-2 and TRBJ2-7; 11 positions match TRBD1. The CDR3 is made up of 15 amino acids. Losses at the gene ends were 4 bases for V and 4 bases for J; bases not matched to a gene: 6. Per the germline V gene, CDR1 is SGHTA and CDR2 is FQGNSA. The CDR3 DNA sequence: TGTGCCAGCAGCTCCTTTGGACAGGGGGCGTACGAGCAGTACTTC. It is translated as CASSSFGQGAYEQYF.

The rearrangement joins TRBV18 to TRBJ1-3; no reliable D call. The CDR3 covers 15 residues. Trimming removed 4 bases from V and 0 bases from J, with 10 bases in between. The germline CDR1 and CDR2 sequences are KGHSH and LQKENI. In nucleotides, the CDR3 is TGTGCCAGCTCACAATCAGCGGCCTCTGGAAACACCATATATTTT. Amino acids: CASSQSAASGNTIYF.

This chain uses TRBV18 with TRBJ1-2; 9 bases are a match to TRBD1. Germline V gives CDR1 KGHSH, CDR2 LQKENI. V was clipped by 2 bases and J by 12 bases; unmatched bases: 10. CDR3 length equals 14 residues. The CDR3 coding sequence is TGTGCCAGCTCACCAACAAATGGACAGGGGCGAGACACCTTC. Translated, it gives CASSPTNGQGRDTF.

This clone was seen only once. This chain uses TRBV7-9 with TRBJ1-5, with 12 nucleotides matching TRBD1. This CDR3 has 18 residues. Germline CDR1 reads SEHNR; CDR2 reads FQNEAQ (reference sequence). The V segment lost 4 bases and the J segment 1 base; nucleotides outside the gene matches: 8. CDR3 DNA sequence: TGTGCCAGCAGCTCACCGGGACAGGGGGCGGTGAGCAATCAGCCCCAGCATTTT. Translated: CASSSPGQGAVSNQPQHF.

The chain joins TRBV7-8 to TRBJ2-3; 13 bases fit TRBD2. This CDR3 has 19 amino acids. The trim removed 5 bases at V and 3 bases at J, leaving 14 bases unmatched. CDR1 SGHVS and CDR2 FQNEAQ come from the germline V gene. CDR3 in DNA: TGTGCCAGCAGCCTCCAAACGATTACTAGCGGGGGGGCAACAGATACGCAGTATTTT. Encoded protein: CASSLQTITSGGATDTQYF.

The rearrangement joins TRBV27 to TRBJ2-5, with 8 bases that match TRBD2. V dropped 3 bases and J dropped 5; count of bases not matched to a gene: 14. Per germline, CDR1 MNHEY and CDR2 SMNVEV (reference sequence). This CDR3 region has 17 residues. The CDR3 loop is CASSFFSSGSPRETQYF. The CDR3, as DNA: TGTGCCAGCAGTTTCTTCTCTAGCGGGTCCCCGCGGGAGACCCAGTACTTC.

This chain joins TRBV2 and TRBJ1-1, with 7 bases that match TRBD1. Germline CDR1 is SNHLY and CDR2 is FYNNEI. The V gene end was trimmed by 5 bases and the J gene end by 11 bases; junction bases not matched to a gene: 8. The CDR3 is made up of 12 amino acids. This CDR3 reads CASSSRTGTAFF. CDR3 sequence (DNA): TGTGCCAGCAGTTCCCGGACAGGTACGGCTTTCTTT.

V is TRBV5-1 and J is TRBJ2-1; TRBD2 aligns across 9 bases. The CDR3 is 14 amino acids. Germline V gives CDR1 SGHRS, CDR2 YFSETQ. Germline trimming cut 1 base from V and 9 bases from J; bases unmatched to any gene: 5. CDR3 region: CASSLSAGGFEQFF. The CDR3 nucleotides are TGCGCCAGCAGCTTGTCGGCGGGGGGGTTTGAGCAGTTCTTC.

The CDR3 here is CASSLREGEKLFF. As DNA, the CDR3 is TGTGCCAGCTCACTCAGGGAGGGCGAAAAACTGTTTTTT. The chain joins TRBV18 to TRBJ1-4; TRBD1 is a possible D gene (5 bases). Germline CDR1 KGHSH, CDR2 LQKENI. With 4 bases removed from V and 8 bases from J, the gap between germline ends came to 11 bases. The CDR3 covers 13 residues.

The J gene is TRBJ1-1, the V gene TRBV3-1 (or the pseudogene TRBV3-2); 10 nucleotides match TRBD1. This CDR3 is built from 12 residues. With V trimmed by 8 bases and J by 4 bases, 1 base remained unmatched. CDR1 LGHDT and CDR2 YNNKEL come from the germline V gene (reference sequence). This chain's CDR3 is CASGTGATEAFF. Here the CDR3 DNA reads TGTGCCAGCGGGACAGGGGCCACTGAAGCTTTCTTT.

V usage is TRBV11-2 and J usage is TRBJ2-1, with TRBD1 identical over 7 bases. This CDR3 comprises 17 residues. V lost 5 bases, J lost 2 bases, and 12 bases stayed unmatched. Germline-derived CDR1 and CDR2 are SGHAT and FQNNGV. The CDR3 DNA is TGTGCCAGCAGCGCACGCGAACAGGGGATCACCTACAATGAGCAGTTCTTC. This codes for CASSAREQGITYNEQFF.